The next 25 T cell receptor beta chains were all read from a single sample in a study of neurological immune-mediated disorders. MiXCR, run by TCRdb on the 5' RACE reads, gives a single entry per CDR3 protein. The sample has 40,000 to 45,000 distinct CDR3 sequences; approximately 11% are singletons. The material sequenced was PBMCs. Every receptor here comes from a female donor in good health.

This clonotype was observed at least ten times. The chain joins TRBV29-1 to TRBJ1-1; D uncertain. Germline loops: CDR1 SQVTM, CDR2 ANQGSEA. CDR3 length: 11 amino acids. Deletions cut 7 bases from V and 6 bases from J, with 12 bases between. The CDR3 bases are TGCAGCGGAGCCCGAGGCGCTGAAGCTTTCTTT. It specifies CSGARGAEAFF.

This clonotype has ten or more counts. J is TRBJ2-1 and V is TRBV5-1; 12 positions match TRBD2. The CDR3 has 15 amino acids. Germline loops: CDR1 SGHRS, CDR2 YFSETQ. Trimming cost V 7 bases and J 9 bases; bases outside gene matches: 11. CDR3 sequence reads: CASLPLAGGRGEQFF. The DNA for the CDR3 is TGCGCCAGCCTACCTCTAGCGGGGGGGCGTGGTGAGCAGTTCTTC.

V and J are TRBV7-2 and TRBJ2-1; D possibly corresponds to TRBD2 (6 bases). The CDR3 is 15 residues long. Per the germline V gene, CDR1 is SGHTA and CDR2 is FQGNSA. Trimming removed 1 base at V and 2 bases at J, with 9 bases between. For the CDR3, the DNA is TGTGCCAGCAGCTTAGTTCCTAGCGCCTACAATGAGCAGTTCTTC. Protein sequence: CASSLVPSAYNEQFF.

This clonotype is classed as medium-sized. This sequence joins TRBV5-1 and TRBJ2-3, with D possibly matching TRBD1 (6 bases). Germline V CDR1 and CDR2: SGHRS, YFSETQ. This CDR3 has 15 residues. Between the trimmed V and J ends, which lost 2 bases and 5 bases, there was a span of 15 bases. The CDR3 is CASSLPSGAEDTQYF. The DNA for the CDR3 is TGCGCCAGCAGCTTACCATCAGGGGCGGAAGATACGCAGTATTTT.

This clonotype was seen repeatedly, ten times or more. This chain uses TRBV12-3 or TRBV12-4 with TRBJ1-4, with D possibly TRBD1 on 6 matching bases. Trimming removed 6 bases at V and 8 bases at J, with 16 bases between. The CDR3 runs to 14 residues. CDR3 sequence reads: CASSPGQKLEKLFF. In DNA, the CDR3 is TGTGCCAGCAGCCCCGGACAGAAACTCGAAAAACTGTTTTTT.

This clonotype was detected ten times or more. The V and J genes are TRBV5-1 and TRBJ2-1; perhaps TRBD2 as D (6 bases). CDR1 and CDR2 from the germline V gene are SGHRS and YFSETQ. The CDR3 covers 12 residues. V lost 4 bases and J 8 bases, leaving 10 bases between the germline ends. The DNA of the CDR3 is TGCGCCAGCAGCCCGGAGGGAGATGAGCAGTTCTTC. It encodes CASSPEGDEQFF.

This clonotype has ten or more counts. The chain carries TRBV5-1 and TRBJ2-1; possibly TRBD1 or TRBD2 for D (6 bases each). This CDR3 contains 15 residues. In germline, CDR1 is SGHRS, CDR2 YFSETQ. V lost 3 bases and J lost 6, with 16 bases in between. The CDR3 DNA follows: TGCGCCAGCAGCTCCTCCCCGGGGGCCGGCAATGAGCAGTTCTTC. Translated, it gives CASSSSPGAGNEQFF.

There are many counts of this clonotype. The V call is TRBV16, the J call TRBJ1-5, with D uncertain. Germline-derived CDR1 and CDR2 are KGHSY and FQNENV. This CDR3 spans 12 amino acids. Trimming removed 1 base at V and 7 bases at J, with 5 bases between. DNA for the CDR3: TGTGCCAGCAGCCAATACGACCAGCCCCAGCATTTT. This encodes CASSQYDQPQHF.

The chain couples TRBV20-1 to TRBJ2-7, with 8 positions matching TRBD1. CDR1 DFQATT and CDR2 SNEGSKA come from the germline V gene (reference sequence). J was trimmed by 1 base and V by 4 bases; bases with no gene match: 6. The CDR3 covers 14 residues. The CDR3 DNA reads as TGCAGTGCTATCCCGACAGGGGAGTCCTACGAGCAGTACTTC. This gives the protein CSAIPTGESYEQYF.

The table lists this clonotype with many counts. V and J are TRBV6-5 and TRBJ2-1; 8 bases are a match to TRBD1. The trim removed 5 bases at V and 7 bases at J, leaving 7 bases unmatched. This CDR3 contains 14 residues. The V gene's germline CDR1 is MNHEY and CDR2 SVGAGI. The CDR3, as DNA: TGTGCCAGCAGTCGAATGGACAGGGCGAATGAGCAGTTCTTC. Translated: CASSRMDRANEQFF.

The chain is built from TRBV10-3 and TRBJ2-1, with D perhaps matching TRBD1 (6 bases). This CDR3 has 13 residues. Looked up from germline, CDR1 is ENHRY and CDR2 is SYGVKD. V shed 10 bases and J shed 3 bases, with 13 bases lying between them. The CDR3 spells CASSRGCYNEQFF. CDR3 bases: TGTGCCAGTAGCAGGGGCTGCTACAATGAGCAGTTCTTC.

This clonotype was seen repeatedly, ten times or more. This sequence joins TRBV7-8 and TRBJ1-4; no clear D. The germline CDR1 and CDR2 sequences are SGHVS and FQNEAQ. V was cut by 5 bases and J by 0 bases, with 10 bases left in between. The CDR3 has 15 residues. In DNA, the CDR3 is TGTGCCAGCAGCCCCGGGAGTGCAACTAATGAAAAACTGTTTTTT. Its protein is CASSPGSATNEKLFF.

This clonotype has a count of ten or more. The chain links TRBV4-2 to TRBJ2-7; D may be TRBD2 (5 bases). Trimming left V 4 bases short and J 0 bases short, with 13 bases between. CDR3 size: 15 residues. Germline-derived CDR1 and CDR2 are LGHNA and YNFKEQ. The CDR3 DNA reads TGTGCCAGCAGCCCCTCGGGATTAAACTCCTACGAGCAGTACTTC. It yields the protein CASSPSGLNSYEQYF.

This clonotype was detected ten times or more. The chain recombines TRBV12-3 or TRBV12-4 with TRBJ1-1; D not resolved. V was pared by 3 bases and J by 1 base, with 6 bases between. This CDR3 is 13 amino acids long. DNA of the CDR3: TGTGCCAGCAGTTTTTCGACGAACACTGAAGCTTTCTTT. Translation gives CASSFSTNTEAFF.

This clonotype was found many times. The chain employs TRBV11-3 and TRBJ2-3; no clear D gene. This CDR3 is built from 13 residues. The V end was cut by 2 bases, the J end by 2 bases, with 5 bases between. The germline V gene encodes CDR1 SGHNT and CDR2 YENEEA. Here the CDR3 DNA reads TGTGCCAGCAGCTTACCCTCCACAGATACGCAGTATTTT. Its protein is CASSLPSTDTQYF.

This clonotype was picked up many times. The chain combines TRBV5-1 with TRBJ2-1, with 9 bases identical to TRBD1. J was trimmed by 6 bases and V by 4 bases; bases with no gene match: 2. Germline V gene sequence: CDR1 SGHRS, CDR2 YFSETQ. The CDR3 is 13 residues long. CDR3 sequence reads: CASSQQGANEQFF. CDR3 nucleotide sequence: TGCGCCAGCAGCCAACAGGGGGCCAATGAGCAGTTCTTC.

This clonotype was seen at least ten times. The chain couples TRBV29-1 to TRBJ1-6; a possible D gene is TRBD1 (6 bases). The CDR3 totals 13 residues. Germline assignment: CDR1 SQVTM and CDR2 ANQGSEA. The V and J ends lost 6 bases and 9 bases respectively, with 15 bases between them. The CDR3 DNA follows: TGCAGCGTCGCGGACAGTGGTGGTTCACCCCTCCACTTT. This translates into CSVADSGGSPLHF.

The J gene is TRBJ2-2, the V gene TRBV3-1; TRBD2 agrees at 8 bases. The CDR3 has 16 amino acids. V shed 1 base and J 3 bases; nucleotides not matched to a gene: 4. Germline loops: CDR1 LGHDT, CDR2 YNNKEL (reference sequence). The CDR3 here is CASSQGSGTYTGELFF. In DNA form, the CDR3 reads TGTGCCAGCAGCCAAGGTAGCGGGACTTACACCGGGGAGCTGTTTTTT. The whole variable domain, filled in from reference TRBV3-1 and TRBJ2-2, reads DTAVSQTPKYLVTQMGNDKSIKCEQNLGHDTMYWYKQDSKKFLKIMFSYNNKELIINETVPNRFSPKSPDKAHLNLHINSLELGDSAVYFCASSQGSGTYTGELFFGEGSRLTVL.

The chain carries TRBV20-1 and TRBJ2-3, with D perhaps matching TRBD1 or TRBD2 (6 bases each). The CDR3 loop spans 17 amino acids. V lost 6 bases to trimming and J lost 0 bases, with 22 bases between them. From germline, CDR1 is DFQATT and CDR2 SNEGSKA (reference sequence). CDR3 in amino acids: CSAGGRAAVPSTDTQYF. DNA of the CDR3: TGCAGTGCGGGGGGCAGGGCAGCTGTGCCTAGCACAGATACGCAGTATTTT.

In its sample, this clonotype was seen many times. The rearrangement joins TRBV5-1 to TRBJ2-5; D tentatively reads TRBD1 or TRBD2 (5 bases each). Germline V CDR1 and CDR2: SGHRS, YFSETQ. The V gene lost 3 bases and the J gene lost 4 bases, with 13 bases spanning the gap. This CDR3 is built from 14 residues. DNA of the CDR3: TGCGCCAGCAGCTCCCGAGGGGAGACAGAGACCCAGTACTTC. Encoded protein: CASSSRGETETQYF.

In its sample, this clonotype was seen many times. CDR3 in amino acids: CASSRDPSNTGELFF. CDR3 in DNA: TGCGCCAGCAGCCGGGACCCTTCGAACACCGGGGAGCTGTTTTTT. The rearrangement links TRBV5-1 to TRBJ2-2; possibly TRBD1 or TRBD2 for D (5 bases each). Trimming shortened V by 4 bases and J by 0 bases, and 10 bases separated the two germline ends. The germline V gene has CDR1 SGHRS and CDR2 YFSETQ. The CDR3 is made up of 15 amino acids.

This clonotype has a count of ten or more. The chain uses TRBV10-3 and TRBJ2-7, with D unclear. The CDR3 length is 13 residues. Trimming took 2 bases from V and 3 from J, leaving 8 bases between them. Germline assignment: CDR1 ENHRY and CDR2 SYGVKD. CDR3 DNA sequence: TGTGCCATCAGTGAGGGACGGTACTACGAGCAGTACTTC. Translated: CAISEGRYYEQYF.

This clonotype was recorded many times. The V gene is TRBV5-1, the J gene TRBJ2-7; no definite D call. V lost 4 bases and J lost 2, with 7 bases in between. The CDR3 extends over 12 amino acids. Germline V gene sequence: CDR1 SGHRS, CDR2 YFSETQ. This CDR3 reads CASSQTTYEQYF. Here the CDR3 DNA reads TGCGCCAGCAGCCAGACCACCTACGAGCAGTACTTC.

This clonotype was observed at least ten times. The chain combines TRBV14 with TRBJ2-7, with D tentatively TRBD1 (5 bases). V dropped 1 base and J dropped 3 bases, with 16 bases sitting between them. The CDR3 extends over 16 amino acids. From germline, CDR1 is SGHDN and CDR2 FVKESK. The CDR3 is CASSQVHAGSFYEQYF. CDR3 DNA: TGTGCCAGCAGCCAAGTCCATGCAGGGTCGTTCTACGAGCAGTACTTC. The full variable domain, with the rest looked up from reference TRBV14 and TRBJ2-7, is EAGVTQFPSHSVIEKGQTVTLRCDPISGHDNLYWYRRVMGKEIKFLLHFVKESKQDESGMPNNRFLAERTGGTYSTLKVQPAELEDSGVYFCASSQVHAGSFYEQYFGPGTRLTVT.

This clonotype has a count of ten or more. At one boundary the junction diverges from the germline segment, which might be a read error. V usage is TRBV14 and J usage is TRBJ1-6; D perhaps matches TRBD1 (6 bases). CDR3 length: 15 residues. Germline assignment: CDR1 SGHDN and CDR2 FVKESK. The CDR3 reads CANSQVWGGRSPLHF. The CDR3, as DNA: TGTGCCAACAGCCAAGTTTGGGGGGGCCGGTCACCCCTCCACTTT.